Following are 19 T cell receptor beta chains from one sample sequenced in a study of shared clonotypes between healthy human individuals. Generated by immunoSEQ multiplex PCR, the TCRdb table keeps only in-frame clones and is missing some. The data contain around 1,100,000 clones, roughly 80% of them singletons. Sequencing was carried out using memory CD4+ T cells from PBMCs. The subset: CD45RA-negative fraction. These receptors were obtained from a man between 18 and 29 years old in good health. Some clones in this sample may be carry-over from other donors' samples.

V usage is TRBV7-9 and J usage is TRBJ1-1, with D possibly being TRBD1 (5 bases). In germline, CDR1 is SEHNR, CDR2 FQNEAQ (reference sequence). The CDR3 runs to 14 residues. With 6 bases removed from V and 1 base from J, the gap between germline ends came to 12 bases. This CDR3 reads CASSPWGRNTEAFF. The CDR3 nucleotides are TGTGCCAGCAGTCCCTGGGGCAGGAACACTGAAGCTTTCTTT.

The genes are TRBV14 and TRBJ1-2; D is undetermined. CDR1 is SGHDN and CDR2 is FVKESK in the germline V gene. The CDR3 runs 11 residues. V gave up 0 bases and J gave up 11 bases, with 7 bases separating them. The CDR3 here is CASSQEGIYTF. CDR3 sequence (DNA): TGTGCCAGCAGCCAAGAGGGAATTTACACCTTC.

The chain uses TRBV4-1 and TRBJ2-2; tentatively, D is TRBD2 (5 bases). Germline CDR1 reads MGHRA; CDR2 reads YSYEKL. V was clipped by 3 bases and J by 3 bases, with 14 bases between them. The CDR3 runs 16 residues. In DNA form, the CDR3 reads TGCGCCAGCAGCCATTTTTCTAGCCTTGACACCGGGGAGCTGTTTTTT. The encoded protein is CASSHFSSLDTGELFF.

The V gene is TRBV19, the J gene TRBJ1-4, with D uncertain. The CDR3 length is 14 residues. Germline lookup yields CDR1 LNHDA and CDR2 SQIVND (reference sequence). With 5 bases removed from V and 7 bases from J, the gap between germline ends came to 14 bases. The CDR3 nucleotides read TGTGCCAGTAGTTTACCCTTGGGGAGTGAAAAACTGTTTTTT. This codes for CASSLPLGSEKLFF.

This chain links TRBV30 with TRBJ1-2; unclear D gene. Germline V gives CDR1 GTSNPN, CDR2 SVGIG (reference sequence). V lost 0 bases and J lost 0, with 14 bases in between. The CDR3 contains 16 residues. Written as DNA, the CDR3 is TGTGCCTGGAGTGTACCTGGTGGCGGCACTAACTATGGCTACACCTTC. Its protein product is CAWSVPGGGTNYGYTF. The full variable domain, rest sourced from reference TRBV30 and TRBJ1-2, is SQTIHQWPATLVQPVGSPLSLECTVEGTSNPNLYWYRQAAGRGLQLLFYSVGIGQISSEVPQNLSASRPQDRQFILSSKKLLLSDSGFYLCAWSVPGGGTNYGYTFGSGTRLTVV.

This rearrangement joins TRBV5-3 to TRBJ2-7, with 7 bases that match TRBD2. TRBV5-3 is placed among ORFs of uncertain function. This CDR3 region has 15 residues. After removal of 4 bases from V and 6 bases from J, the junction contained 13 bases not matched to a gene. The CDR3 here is CARSAPWTSKGEQYF. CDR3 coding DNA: TGTGCCAGAAGCGCGCCCTGGACTAGTAAAGGCGAGCAGTACTTC.

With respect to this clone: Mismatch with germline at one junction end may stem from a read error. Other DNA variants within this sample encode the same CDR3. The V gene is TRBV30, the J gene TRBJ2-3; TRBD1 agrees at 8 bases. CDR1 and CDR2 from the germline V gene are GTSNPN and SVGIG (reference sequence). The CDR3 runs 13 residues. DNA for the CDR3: TGTGCCTGGAGTGGGACAGGGTCAGATACGCAGTATTTC. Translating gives CAWSGTGSDTQYF.

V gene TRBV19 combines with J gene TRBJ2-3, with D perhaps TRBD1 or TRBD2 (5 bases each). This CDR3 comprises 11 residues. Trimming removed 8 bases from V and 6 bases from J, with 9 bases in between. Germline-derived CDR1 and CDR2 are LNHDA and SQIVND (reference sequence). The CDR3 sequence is CASAGADTQYF. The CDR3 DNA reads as TGTGCCAGTGCCGGGGCGGATACGCAGTATTTT. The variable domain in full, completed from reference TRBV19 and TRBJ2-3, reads DGGITQSPKYLFRKEGQNVTLSCEQNLNHDAMYWYRQDPGQGLRLIYYSQIVNDFQKGDIAEGYSVSREKKESFPLTVTSAQKNPTAFYLCASAGADTQYFGPGTRLTVL.

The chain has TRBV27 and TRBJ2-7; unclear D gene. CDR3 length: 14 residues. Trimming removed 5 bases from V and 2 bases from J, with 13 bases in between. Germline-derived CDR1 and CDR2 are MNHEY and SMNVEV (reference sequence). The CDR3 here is CASSPLGSPYEQYF. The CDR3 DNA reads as TGTGCCAGCAGTCCTCTTGGGTCCCCCTACGAGCAGTACTTC.

This CDR3 is CASSFGDRAGNTIYF. CDR3 nucleotide sequence: TGCGCCAGCAGCTTTGGGGACCGAGCCGGAAACACCATATATTTT. The chain joins TRBV5-1 to TRBJ1-3, with a possible D match to TRBD1 (5 bases). The CDR3 contains 15 residues. V was clipped by 2 bases and J by 4 bases, with 13 bases between them. CDR1 SGHRS and CDR2 YFSETQ come from the germline V gene.

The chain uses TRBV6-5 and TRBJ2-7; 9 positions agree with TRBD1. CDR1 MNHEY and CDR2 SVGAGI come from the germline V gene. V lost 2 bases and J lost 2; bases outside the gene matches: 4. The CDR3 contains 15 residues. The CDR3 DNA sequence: TGTGCCAGCAGTTACGACAGGGGGGGAACCTACGAGCAGTACTTC. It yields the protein CASSYDRGGTYEQYF.

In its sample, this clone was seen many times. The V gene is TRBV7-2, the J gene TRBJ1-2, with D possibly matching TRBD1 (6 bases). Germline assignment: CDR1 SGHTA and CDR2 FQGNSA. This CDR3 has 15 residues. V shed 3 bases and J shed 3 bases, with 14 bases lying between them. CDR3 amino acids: CASSFKGDPHYGYTF. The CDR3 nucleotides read TGTGCCAGCAGCTTCAAGGGGGACCCTCACTATGGCTACACCTTC. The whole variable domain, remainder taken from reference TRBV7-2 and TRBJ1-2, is GAGVSQSPSNKVTEKGKDVELRCDPISGHTALYWYRQSLGQGLEFLIYFQGNSAPDKSGLPSDRFSAERTGGSVSTLTIQRTQQEDSAVYLCASSFKGDPHYGYTFGSGTRLTVV.

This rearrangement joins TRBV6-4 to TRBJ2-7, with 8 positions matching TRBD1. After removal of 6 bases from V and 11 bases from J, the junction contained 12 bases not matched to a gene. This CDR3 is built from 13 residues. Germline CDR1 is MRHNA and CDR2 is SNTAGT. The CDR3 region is CASSGTGRDRKYF. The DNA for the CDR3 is TGTGCCAGCAGCGGGACAGGAAGAGACAGAAAGTACTTC.

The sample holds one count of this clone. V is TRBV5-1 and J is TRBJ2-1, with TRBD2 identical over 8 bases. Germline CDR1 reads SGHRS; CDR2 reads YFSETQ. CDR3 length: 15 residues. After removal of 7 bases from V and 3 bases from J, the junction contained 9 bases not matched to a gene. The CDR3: CASQKGLVVYNEQFF. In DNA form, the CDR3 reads TGCGCCAGCCAGAAGGGACTAGTTGTCTACAATGAGCAGTTCTTC.

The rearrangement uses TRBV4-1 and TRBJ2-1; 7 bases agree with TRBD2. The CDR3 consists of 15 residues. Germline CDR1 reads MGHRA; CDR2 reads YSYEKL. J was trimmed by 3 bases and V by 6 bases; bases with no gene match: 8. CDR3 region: CASRPSPGGYNEQFF. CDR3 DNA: TGCGCCAGCAGACCCTCTCCGGGGGGCTACAATGAGCAGTTCTTC.

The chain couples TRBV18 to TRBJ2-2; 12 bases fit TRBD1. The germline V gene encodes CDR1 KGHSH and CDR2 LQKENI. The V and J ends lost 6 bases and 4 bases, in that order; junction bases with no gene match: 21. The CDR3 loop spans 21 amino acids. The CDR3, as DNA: TGTGCCAGCTCGCGCCAACTAGTCCGGGACAGGGGGCGCCTATTCACCGGGGAGCTGTTTTTT. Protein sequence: CASSRQLVRDRGRLFTGELFF.

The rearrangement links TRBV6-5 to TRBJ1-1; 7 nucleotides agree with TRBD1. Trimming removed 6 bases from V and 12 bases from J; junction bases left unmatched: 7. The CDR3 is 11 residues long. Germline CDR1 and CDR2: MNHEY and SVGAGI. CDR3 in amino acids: CASRSGGGSFF. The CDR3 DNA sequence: TGTGCCAGCAGGTCAGGGGGGGGTTCTTTCTTT.

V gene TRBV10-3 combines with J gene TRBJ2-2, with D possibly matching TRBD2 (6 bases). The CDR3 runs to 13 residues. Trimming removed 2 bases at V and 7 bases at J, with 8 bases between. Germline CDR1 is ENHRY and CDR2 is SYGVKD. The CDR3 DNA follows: TGTGCCATCAGTGAGGCGGAGGGCGGGGAGCTGTTTTTT. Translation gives CAISEAEGGELFF.

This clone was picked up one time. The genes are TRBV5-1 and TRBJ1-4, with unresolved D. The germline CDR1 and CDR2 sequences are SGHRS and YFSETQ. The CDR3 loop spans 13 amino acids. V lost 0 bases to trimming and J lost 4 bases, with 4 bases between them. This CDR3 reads CASSLAHNEKLFF. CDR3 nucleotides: TGCGCCAGCAGCTTGGCCCATAATGAAAAACTGTTTTTT.